This T cell receptor beta chain stems from a study of CD8+ T cells in alopecia areata. Study context: Tofacitinib ran 6 to 18 months, followed by 6 months off drug.

V lost 6 bases and J lost 6, with 6 bases in between. There are 11 residues in the CDR3. Treatment reported: oral pan-JAK inhibitor, 5-10 mg twice daily. The sequencing template was cDNA reverse transcribed from extracted RNA. Generated by immunoSEQ multiplex PCR, the TCRdb table keeps only in-frame clones and is missing some. In the table there are about 190,000 clones, more than 55% of which are singletons. Sample: CD4+ T cells sorted from blood, taken at week 4, from a patient treated with tofacitinib. The chain employs TRBV23-1 and TRBJ1-5; D not resolved. TRBV23-1 is known as an ORF, though its function is uncertain. This receptor was obtained from a human donor with alopecia areata. CDR3 sequence (DNA): TGCGCCAGCAGGGTAGGTCAGCCCCAGCATTTT. It is translated as CASRVGQPQHF.